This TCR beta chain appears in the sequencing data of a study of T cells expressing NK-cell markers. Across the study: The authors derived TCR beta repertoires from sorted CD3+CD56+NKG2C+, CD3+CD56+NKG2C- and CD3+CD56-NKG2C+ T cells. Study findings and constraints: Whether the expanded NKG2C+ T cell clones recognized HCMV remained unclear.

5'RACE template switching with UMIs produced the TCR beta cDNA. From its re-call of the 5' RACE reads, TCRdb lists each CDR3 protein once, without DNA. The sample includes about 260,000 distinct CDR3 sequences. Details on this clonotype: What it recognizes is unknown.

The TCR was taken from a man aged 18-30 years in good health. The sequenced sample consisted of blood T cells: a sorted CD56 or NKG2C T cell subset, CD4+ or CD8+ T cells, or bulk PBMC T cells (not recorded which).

CDR3 in amino acids: CSARPPTGSNTEAFF. The gene calls are TRBV20-1 and TRBJ1-1; the D call of TRBD1 rests on TCRdb alone, since no DNA is present to check it. The CDR3 spans 15 residues. Germline V gene lookup returns CDR1 DFQATT and CDR2 SNEGSKA (reference sequence).